This TCR beta chain emerged from a study of Graves' ophthalmopathy and Graves' hyperthyroidism. Study results and caveats: A 13-signature model separated ophthalmopathy from stable hyperthyroidism, reaching less than 90% sensitivity and 81.08% specificity cross-validated. Both a roughly 66% sensitivity and an approximately 72% specificity characterized the model's predictions of ophthalmopathy progression.

Trimming cost V 7 bases and J 2 bases; bases outside gene matches: 3. CDR1 is MGHDK, CDR2 SYGVNS, per germline. This CDR3 region has 13 residues. The study excluded patients with other autoimmune diseases, uncontrolled infections, pregnancy or lactation. Diagnoses were established from clinical symptoms, serum thyroxine, TRAb, thyroid ultrasound and orbital computed tomography. In regard to this clonotype: The antigen remains unidentified.

TCR beta CDR3 amplification used RNA transcripts. HTBI primers were employed in first-round RT-PCR, then a second-round multiplex PCR followed. One entry per CDR3 protein, called by TCRdb with MiXCR from the multiplex PCR reads. The repertoire holds about 740,000 distinct CDR3 sequences, with 40% as singletons. Sequenced material: peripheral blood. This chain connects TRBV25-1 to TRBJ2-3, with 7 bases that match TRBD1. The receptor was derived from an adult man with Graves' ophthalmopathy. This CDR3 is CASKQGTTDTQYF. CDR3 nucleotides: TGTGCCAGCAAACAGGGGACCACAGATACGCAGTATTTT.